This record concerns one T cell receptor (beta chain) sequence. These data belong to a study of T cell changes during pregnancy in multiple sclerosis. Sequencing was performed with immunoSEQ multiplex PCR; in TCRdb, only in-frame clones are kept and a portion is missing. The data contain about 68,000 clones, roughly nine tenths of them singletons. The specimen was peripheral blood, collected in the second trimester of pregnancy. This receptor was identified in a female donor with multiple sclerosis, enrolled in a pregnancy study.

CDR3 coding DNA: TGTGCCAGCAGCCAAGAGGGTGCTAGCAATCAGCCCCAGCATTTT. This gives the protein CASSQEGASNQPQHF. The chain combines TRBV7-8 with TRBJ1-5; D is uncertain. The CDR3 has 15 amino acids. The V end lost 5 bases, the J end lost 0 bases, and 11 bases lay between the germline ends. Germline CDR1 is SGHVS and CDR2 is FQNEAQ.